The clone carrying this T cell receptor (beta chain) has more than one count but fewer than ten. The antigen is unknown. The data derive from a study of T cells after yellow fever vaccination. Study-wide results and limits: Weaker in magnitude, the secondary response showed a faster peak on day 5 versus 15.

Production of TCR cDNA was by 5'RACE template switching, which also added a universal primer site and UMIs. One entry per CDR3 protein results from TCRdb running MiXCR on the 5' RACE reads. The table has about 550,000 distinct CDR3 sequences, roughly 19% seen once. The source material was PBMCs, sampled 15 days after the yellow fever booster vaccination. This receptor was identified in a man aged 30 to 45 who received the YFV17D yellow fever vaccine.

The chain's CDR3 is CASSSGQGGVHEQYF. The CDR3 coding sequence is TGTGCCAGCAGTTCTGGACAGGGTGGAGTCCACGAGCAGTACTTC. The V call is TRBV12-3 or TRBV12-4, the J call TRBJ2-7, with 8 bases identical to TRBD1. The ends lost 4 bases at V and 5 bases at J; junction bases unmatched: 10. This CDR3 comprises 15 residues.